One and the same sample provided the 13 T cell receptor beta chains below, sequenced in a study of shared clonotypes between healthy human individuals. Produced via immunoSEQ multiplex PCR; TCRdb's table is partial and in-frame only. The sample contains 500,000 to 650,000 clones, roughly four fifths of which appear only once. The sequenced material came from PBMCs. Source of these receptors: a woman aged 35 to 49 in good health. Some clones in this sample may be carry-over from other donors' samples.

The rearrangement joins TRBV28 to TRBJ1-2; no clear D gene. Trimming removed 5 bases from V and 4 bases from J, with 17 bases in between. This CDR3 spans 15 amino acids. CDR1 MDHEN and CDR2 SYDVKM come from the germline V gene. The CDR3 DNA sequence: TGTGCCAGCAGTCCTCTAGGGTATGAAATCTATGGCTACACCTTC. Amino acid sequence: CASSPLGYEIYGYTF.

The V and J genes are TRBV7-8 and TRBJ1-2, with D maybe TRBD1 (5 bases). V lost 5 bases to trimming and J lost 8 bases, with 15 bases between them. CDR3 length equals 13 residues. Germline assignment: CDR1 SGHVS and CDR2 FQNEAQ. This chain's CDR3 is CASSIRVQGGYTF. The CDR3 DNA reads as TGTGCCAGCAGCATCAGGGTTCAAGGCGGCTACACCTTC.

The V and J genes are TRBV5-1 and TRBJ2-7; 9 nucleotides line up with TRBD2. Germline V gene data show CDR1 as SGHRS and CDR2 as YFSETQ. V lost 1 base, J lost 5 bases, and 13 bases stayed unmatched. The CDR3 contains 17 residues. The CDR3 loop reads CASSLIAGGPKVNEQYF. CDR3 bases: TGCGCCAGCAGCTTGATCGCGGGAGGGCCGAAGGTTAACGAGCAGTACTTC.

This chain links TRBV28 with TRBJ1-5; no firm D call. Trimming stripped 7 bases from V and 0 bases from J, with 10 bases between. This CDR3 is 14 amino acids long. The germline gives CDR1 MDHEN, CDR2 SYDVKM. The CDR3, as DNA: TGTGCCAGCAACTTCATTGGTAGCAATCAGCCCCAGCATTTT. Its translation is CASNFIGSNQPQHF. The variable domain in full, completed from reference TRBV28 and TRBJ1-5, reads DVKVTQSSRYLVKRTGEKVFLECVQDMDHENMFWYRQDPGLGLRLIYFSYDVKMKEKGDIPEGYSVSREKKERFSLILESASTNQTSMYLCASNFIGSNQPQHFGDGTRLSIL.

The chain employs TRBV7-2 and TRBJ2-7; D is perhaps TRBD2 (6 bases). Germline values: CDR1 SGHTA, CDR2 FQGNSA. The CDR3 is 14 amino acids. Trimming pared 5 bases from V and 3 bases from J, leaving 14 bases between. DNA for the CDR3: TGTGCCAGCAGCCAGACTAGAGGTTTCTACGAGCAGTACTTC. Translated, it gives CASSQTRGFYEQYF. Together with reference TRBV7-2 and TRBJ2-7, the CDR3 gives the full variable domain: GAGVSQSPSNKVTEKGKDVELRCDPISGHTALYWYRQSLGQGLEFLIYFQGNSAPDKSGLPSDRFSAERTGGSVSTLTIQRTQQEDSAVYLCASSQTRGFYEQYFGPGTRLTVT.

V and J are TRBV5-1 and TRBJ2-1; 9 bases fit TRBD1. The CDR3 sequence is 15 residues long. The trim removed 4 bases at V and 3 bases at J, leaving 5 bases unmatched. Germline V gene data show CDR1 as SGHRS and CDR2 as YFSETQ. CDR3 DNA sequence: TGCGCCAGCAGCCCCGGGACAGGGATCTACAATGAGCAGTTCTTC. The encoded protein is CASSPGTGIYNEQFF.

The J gene is TRBJ2-2, the V gene TRBV15, with a weak D call TRBD1 (6 bases). In germline, CDR1 is LNHNV, CDR2 YYDKDF (reference sequence). The V end was cut by 0 bases, the J end by 6 bases, with 20 bases between. CDR3 length: 18 amino acids. The CDR3 spells CATSRDLGGHRTAGELFF. CDR3 nucleotide sequence: TGTGCCACCAGCAGAGACCTAGGGGGACACAGGACCGCCGGGGAGCTGTTTTTT.

The rearrangement uses TRBV6-1 and TRBJ1-2, with D possibly TRBD1 on 6 matching bases. The CDR3 is 14 amino acids. Germline CDR1 reads MNHNS; CDR2 reads SASEGT. V was pared by 5 bases and J by 7 bases, with 17 bases between. The CDR3 DNA reads TGTGCCAGCAGTAAAGGGGGAGCGGCAGTTGGCTACACCTTC. It encodes CASSKGGAAVGYTF.

This clone has a count of ten or more. V is TRBV9 and J is TRBJ2-5, with a tentative D call TRBD2 (5 bases). CDR3 size: 15 residues. The V and J ends lost 0 bases and 4 bases respectively, with 13 bases between them. Germline CDR1 and CDR2: SGDLS and YYNGEE. The CDR3 nucleotides are TGTGCCAGCAGCGTAGATCCTAGCAGAGGAGAGACCCAGTACTTC. The encoded protein is CASSVDPSRGETQYF. Full variable domain (outside the CDR3, taken from reference TRBV9 and TRBJ2-5): DSGVTQTPKHLITATGQRVTLRCSPRSGDLSVYWYQQSLDQGLQFLIQYYNGEERAKGNILERFSAQQFPDLHSELNLSSLELGDSALYFCASSVDPSRGETQYFGPGTRLLVL.

The genes are TRBV5-1 and TRBJ1-1; tentative D call: TRBD1 (6 bases). Germline V gene lookup returns CDR1 SGHRS and CDR2 YFSETQ. V was trimmed by 4 bases and J by 0 bases, leaving 13 bases between them. The CDR3 covers 15 residues. The DNA of the CDR3 is TGCGCCAGCAGCGCCCGACAGGAAATGAACACTGAAGCTTTCTTT. This gives the protein CASSARQEMNTEAFF.

The V call is TRBV15, the J call TRBJ2-7; D is ambiguous. Trimming shortened V by 4 bases and J by 4 bases, and 20 bases separated the two germline ends. Germline V lookup: CDR1 LNHNV, CDR2 YYDKDF (reference sequence). CDR3 length equals 16 residues. The CDR3 coding sequence is TGTGCCACCAGCATCTCCGGGCCCTCGGCCCCGTACGAGCAGTACTTC. Translated: CATSISGPSAPYEQYF.

A remark on this clone: It differs at one base from a far larger clone, so likely a read error. Other DNA sequences from this sample encode an identical CDR3 as well. The chain has TRBV4-3 and TRBJ1-4; 7 bases agree with TRBD1. Per the germline V gene, CDR1 is LGHNA and CDR2 is YSLEER. The J segment lost 11 bases and the V segment lost 4 bases, leaving 13 bases of the junction unmatched. The length of the CDR3 is 15 residues. CDR3 residues: CASSRETGKEEKLFF. The CDR3 DNA reads TGCGCCAGCAGCCGAGAGACAGGGAAGGAAGAGAAACTGTTTTTT.

This rearrangement joins TRBV7-8 to TRBJ2-1; 9 bases fit TRBD2. Looked up from germline, CDR1 is SGHVS and CDR2 is FQNEAQ. The CDR3 contains 15 residues. V gave up 4 bases and J gave up 4 bases; unmatched junction bases: 5. The CDR3 coding sequence is TGTGCCAGCAGCTCCGGGACTAGCAGATACAATGAGCAGTTCTTC. This encodes CASSSGTSRYNEQFF.